The clone carrying this T cell receptor beta chain appeared many times. Its target is unknown. The data originate from a study of blood T cells in healthy people across ages. A J-beta primer mix and a sample-barcoded 5' primer were used in a second PCR of roughly 6 to 11 cycles. Each cDNA was tagged by a template-switch adaptor containing 12 random nucleotides. Each of the samples gave a minimum of 2.5 million paired-end reads that contained CDR3. TCRdb passed the 5' RACE reads through MiXCR, listing each CDR3 protein once. This repertoire shows approximately 810,000 distinct CDR3 sequences, around 26% found once; its top ten account for 17%. The study's findings and limits: With donor CMV status unknown, expanded clonotype changes were possibly confounded.

The CDR3 sequence is 13 residues long. Trimming removed 7 bases from V and 4 bases from J, with 13 bases in between. From germline, CDR1 is SGHTA and CDR2 FQGNSA. Each donor supplied roughly 9 milliliters of peripheral blood. The chain is built from TRBV7-2 and TRBJ2-5; tentatively, D is TRBD2 (5 bases). The source material was blood. This receptor was identified in a woman aged 80 or older in good health. The CDR3 is CASTPSFTETQYF. CDR3 bases: TGTGCCAGCACCCCTAGCTTCACAGAGACCCAGTACTTC.